Here is one T cell receptor beta chain with its context. The data derive from a study of blood T cell repertoires in COVID-19. Original methodology: Reference gene primer amplification in the assay estimated nucleated cell counts. TCRdb's copy holds only in-frame clones and misses some; the assay was immunoSEQ multiplex PCR. V and J calls and clone size are those listed in that table; D and trimming were worked out from the DNA. The sample holds approximately 270,000 clones, 91% seen once. V lost 5 bases and J lost 1; bases outside the gene matches: 7. Germline V gene sequence: CDR1 LGHDT, CDR2 YNNKEL (reference sequence). The CDR3 totals 18 residues. Residents of 24 US areas, aged about 18 to 95 years, made up the participants. Cohorts were based on clinical histories the participants reported.

Specimen: PBMCs or T cells enriched from blood (not recorded which). The rearrangement joins TRBV3-1 (or the pseudogene TRBV3-2) to TRBJ2-3; 15 nucleotides align to TRBD2. The TCR originated in a human donor in a cohort exposed to, infected with or recovered from COVID-19 (not recorded which). The donor label of this sample is uncertain. This CDR3 is CASSYRTSGGAGTDTQYF. The CDR3 region has the DNA TGTGCCAGCAGCTATAGGACTAGCGGGGGGGCTGGCACAGATACGCAGTATTTT.